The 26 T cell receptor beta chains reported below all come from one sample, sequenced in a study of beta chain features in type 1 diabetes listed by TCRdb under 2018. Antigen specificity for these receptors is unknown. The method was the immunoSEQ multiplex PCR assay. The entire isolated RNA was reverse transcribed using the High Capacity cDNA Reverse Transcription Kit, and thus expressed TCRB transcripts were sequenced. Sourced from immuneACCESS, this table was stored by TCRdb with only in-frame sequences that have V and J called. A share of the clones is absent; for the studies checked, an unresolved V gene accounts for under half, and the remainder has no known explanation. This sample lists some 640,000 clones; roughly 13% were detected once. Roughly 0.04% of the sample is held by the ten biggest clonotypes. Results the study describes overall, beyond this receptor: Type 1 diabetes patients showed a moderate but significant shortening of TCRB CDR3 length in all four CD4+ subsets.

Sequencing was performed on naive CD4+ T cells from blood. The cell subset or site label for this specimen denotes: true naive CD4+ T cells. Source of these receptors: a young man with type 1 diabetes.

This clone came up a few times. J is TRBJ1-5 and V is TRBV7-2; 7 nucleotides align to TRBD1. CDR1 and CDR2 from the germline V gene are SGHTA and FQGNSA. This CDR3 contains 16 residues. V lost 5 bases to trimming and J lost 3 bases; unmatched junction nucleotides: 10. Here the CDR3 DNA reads TGTGCCAGCAGCCTGCTTGTACAGGGGACCAATCAGCCCCAGCATTTT. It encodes CASSLLVQGTNQPQHF.

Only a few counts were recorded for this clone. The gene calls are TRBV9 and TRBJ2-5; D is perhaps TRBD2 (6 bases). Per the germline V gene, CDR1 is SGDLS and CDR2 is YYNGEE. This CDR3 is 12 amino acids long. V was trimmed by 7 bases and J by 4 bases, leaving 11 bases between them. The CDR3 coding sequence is TGTGCCAGCGGGGGGACGCGAGAGACCCAGTACTTC. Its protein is CASGGTRETQYF.

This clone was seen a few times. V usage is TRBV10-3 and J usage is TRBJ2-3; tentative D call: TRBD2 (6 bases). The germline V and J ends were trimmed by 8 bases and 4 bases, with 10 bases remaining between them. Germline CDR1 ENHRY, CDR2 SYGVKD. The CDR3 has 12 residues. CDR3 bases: TGTGCCATCGCACTAGCCGCAGATACGCAGTATTTT. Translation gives CAIALAADTQYF.

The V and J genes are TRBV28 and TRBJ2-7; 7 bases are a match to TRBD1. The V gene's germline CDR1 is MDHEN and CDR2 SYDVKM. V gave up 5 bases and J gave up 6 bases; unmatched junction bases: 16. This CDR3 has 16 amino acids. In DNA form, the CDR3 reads TGTGCCAGCAGTCTAACTTTTCGGACAGGTACTCCCGAGCAGTACTTC. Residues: CASSLTFRTGTPEQYF.

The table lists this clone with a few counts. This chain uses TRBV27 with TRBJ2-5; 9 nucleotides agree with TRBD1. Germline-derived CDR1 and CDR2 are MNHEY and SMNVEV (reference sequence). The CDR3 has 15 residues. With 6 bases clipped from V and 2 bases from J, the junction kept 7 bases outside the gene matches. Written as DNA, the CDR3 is TGTGCCAGCAGCTGGGGACAGGGTGGTCAAGAGACCCAGTACTTC. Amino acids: CASSWGQGGQETQYF.

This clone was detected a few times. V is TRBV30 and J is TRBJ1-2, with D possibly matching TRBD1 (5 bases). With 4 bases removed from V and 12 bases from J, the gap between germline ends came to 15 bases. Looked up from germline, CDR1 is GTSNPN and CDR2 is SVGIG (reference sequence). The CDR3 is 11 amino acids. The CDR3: CAWTLGLLHTF. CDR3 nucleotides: TGTGCCTGGACCCTGGGACTCCTCCACACCTTC.

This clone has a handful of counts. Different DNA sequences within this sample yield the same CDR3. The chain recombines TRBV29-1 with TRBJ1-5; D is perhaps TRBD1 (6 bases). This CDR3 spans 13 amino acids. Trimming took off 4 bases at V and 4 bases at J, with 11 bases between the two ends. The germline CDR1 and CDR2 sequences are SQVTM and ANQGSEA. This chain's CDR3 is CSVGQGRNQPQHF. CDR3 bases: TGCAGCGTTGGGCAGGGGCGTAATCAGCCCCAGCATTTT.

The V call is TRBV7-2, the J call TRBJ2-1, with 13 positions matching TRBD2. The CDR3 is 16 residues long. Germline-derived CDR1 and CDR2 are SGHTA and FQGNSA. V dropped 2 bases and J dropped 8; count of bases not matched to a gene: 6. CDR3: CASSLIRTSGGDEQFF. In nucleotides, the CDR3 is TGTGCCAGCAGCTTAATTAGGACTAGCGGGGGTGATGAGCAGTTCTTC.

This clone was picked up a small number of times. CDR3 residues: CASSQSPGGEQYF. The DNA for the CDR3 is TGTGCCAGCAGCCAATCACCCGGCGGCGAGCAGTACTTC. V usage is TRBV4-2 and J usage is TRBJ2-7; no reliable D call. Trimming left V 2 bases short and J 6 bases short, with 11 bases between. Germline CDR1 and CDR2: LGHNA and YNFKEQ. This CDR3 contains 13 residues.

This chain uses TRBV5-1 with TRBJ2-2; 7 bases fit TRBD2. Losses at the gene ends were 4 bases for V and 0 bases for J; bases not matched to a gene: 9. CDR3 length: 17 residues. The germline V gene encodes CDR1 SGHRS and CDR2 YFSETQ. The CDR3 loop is CASSLLPGGANTGELFF. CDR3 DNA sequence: TGCGCCAGCAGCCTTTTGCCGGGGGGAGCGAACACCGGGGAGCTGTTTTTT.

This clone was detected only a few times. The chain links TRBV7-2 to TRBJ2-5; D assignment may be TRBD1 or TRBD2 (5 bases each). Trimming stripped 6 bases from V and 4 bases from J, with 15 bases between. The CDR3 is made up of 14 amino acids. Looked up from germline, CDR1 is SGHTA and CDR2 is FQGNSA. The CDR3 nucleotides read TGTGCCAGCAGTCCCATCACTGGGACAGAGACCCAGTACTTC. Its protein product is CASSPITGTETQYF.

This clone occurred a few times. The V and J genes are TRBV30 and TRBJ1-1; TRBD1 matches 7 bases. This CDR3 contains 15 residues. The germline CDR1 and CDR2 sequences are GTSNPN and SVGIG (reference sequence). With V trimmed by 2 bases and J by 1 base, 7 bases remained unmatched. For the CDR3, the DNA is TGTGCCTGGAGTTATGAGGGACAGCGGAACACTGAAGCTTTCTTT. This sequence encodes CAWSYEGQRNTEAFF.

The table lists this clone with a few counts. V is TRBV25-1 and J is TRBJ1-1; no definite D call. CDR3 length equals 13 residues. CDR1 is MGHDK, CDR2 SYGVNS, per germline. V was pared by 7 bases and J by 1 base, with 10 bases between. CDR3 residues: CASISGSNTEAFF. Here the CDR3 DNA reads TGTGCCAGCATTAGTGGGTCGAACACTGAAGCTTTCTTT.

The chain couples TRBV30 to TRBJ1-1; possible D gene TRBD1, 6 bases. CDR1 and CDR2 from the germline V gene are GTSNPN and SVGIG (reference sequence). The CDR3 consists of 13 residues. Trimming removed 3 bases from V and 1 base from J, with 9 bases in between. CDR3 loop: CAWRGGQNTEAFF. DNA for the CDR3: TGTGCCTGGAGAGGGGGACAGAACACTGAAGCTTTCTTT.

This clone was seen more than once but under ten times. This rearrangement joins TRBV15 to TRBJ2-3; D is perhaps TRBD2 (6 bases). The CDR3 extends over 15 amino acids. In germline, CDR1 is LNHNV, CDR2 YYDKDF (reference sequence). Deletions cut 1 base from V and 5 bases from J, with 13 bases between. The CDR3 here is CATSRVGRQLDTQYF. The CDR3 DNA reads TGTGCCACCAGCAGAGTTGGGAGGCAGCTAGATACGCAGTATTTT.

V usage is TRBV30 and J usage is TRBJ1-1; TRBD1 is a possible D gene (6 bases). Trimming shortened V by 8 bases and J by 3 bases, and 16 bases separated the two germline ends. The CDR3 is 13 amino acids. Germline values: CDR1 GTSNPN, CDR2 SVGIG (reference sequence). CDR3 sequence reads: CARGQNLDTEAFF. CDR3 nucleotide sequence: TGTGCCCGGGGACAAAACCTCGACACTGAAGCTTTCTTT. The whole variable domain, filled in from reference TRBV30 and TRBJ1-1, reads SQTIHQWPATLVQPVGSPLSLECTVEGTSNPNLYWYRQAAGRGLQLLFYSVGIGQISSEVPQNLSASRPQDRQFILSSKKLLLSDSGFYLCARGQNLDTEAFFGQGTRLTVV.

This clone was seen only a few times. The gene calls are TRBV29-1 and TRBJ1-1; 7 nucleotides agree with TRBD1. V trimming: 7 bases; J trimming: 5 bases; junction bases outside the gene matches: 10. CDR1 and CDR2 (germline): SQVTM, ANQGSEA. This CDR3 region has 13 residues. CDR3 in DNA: TGCAGCGCATGCAGGGGGTTGGCTACTGAAGCTTTCTTT. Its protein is CSACRGLATEAFF.

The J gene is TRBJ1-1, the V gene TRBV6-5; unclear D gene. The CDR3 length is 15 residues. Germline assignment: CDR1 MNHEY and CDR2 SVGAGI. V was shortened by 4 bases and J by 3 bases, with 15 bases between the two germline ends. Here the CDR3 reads CASSFSSRRDTEAFF. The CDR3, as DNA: TGTGCCAGCAGTTTCTCATCCCGACGGGACACTGAAGCTTTCTTT.

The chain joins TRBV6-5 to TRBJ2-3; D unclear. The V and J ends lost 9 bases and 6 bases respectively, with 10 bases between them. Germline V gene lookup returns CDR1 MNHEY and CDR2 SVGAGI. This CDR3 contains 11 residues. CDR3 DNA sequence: TGTGCCAGTGCAGTTGGGGATACGCAGTATTTT. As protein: CASAVGDTQYF.

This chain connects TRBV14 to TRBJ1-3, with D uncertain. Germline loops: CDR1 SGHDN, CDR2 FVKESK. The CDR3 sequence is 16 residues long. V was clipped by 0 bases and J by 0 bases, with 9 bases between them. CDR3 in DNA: TGTGCCAGCAGCCAAGACAGGATTCTCTCTGGAAACACCATATATTTT. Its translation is CASSQDRILSGNTIYF.

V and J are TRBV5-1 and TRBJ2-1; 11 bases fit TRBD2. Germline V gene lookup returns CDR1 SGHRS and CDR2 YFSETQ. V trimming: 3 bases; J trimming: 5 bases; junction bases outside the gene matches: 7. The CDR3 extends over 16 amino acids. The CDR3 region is CASSYYSGRADNEQFF. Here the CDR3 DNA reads TGCGCCAGCAGCTATTATAGCGGGAGGGCCGACAATGAGCAGTTCTTC. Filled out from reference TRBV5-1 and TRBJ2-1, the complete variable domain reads KAGVTQTPRYLIKTRGQQVTLSCSPISGHRSVSWYQQTPGQGLQFLFEYFSETQRNKGNFPGRFSGRQFSNSRSEMNVSTLELGDSALYLCASSYYSGRADNEQFFGPGTRLTVL.

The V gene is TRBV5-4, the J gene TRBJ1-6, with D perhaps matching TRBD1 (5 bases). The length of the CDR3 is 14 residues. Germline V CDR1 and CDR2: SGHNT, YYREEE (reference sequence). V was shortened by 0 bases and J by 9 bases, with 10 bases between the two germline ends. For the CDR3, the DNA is TGTGCCAGCAGCTTGGACCAGGGAGTTTCACCCCTCCACTTT. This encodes CASSLDQGVSPLHF.

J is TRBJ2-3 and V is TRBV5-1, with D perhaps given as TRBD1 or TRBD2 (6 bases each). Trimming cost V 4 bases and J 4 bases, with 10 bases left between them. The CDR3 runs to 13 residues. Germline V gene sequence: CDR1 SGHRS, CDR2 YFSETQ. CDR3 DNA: TGCGCCAGCAGCCCGGGGGCCCCAGATACGCAGTATTTT. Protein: CASSPGAPDTQYF. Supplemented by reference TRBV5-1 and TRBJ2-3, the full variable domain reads KAGVTQTPRYLIKTRGQQVTLSCSPISGHRSVSWYQQTPGQGLQFLFEYFSETQRNKGNFPGRFSGRQFSNSRSEMNVSTLELGDSALYLCASSPGAPDTQYFGPGTRLTVL.

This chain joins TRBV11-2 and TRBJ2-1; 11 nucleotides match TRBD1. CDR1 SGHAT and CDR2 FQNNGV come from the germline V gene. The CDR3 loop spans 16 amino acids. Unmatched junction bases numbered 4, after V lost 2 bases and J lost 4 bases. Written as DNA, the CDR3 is TGTGCCAGCAGCTTACAAGGGACAGGGGGGTACAATGAGCAGTTCTTC. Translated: CASSLQGTGGYNEQFF.

The CDR3 spells CASSRGPNSYNSPLHF. CDR3 coding DNA: TGTGCCAGCAGCAGAGGACCGAACTCCTATAATTCACCCCTCCACTTT. This sequence joins TRBV11-2 and TRBJ1-6, with unresolved D. The CDR3 is made up of 16 amino acids. Looked up from germline, CDR1 is SGHAT and CDR2 is FQNNGV. Trimming took off 5 bases at V and 0 bases at J, with 11 bases between the two ends.

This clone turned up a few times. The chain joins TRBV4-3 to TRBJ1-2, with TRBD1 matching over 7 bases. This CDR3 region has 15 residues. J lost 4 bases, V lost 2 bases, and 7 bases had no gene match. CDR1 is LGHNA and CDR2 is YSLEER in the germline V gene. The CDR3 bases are TGCGCCAGCAGCCAACTGGGGGACAGTGTCTATGGCTACACCTTC. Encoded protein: CASSQLGDSVYGYTF.